One T cell receptor beta chain is described in this entry. Its antigen remains unidentified. TCRdb's copy holds only in-frame clones and misses some; the assay was immunoSEQ multiplex PCR. The data contain over 100,000 clones, roughly 93% of them seen just once; the ten biggest clones take up roughly 0.15%. This sample stems from a study of OX40 agonist ivuxolimab in advanced cancers. Study information: Six ivuxolimab dose levels, 0.01 to 10 mg/kg, were given intravenously every 2 weeks. Prior anti-PD-1, anti-PD-L1 or anti-CTLA-4 therapy did not bar entry, and 30% to 40% had some. Whole-study findings and limits: More expanded clones were seen, on average, in CD8+ T cells than in CD4+. Specificity for antigen went undetermined in the expanded peripheral T cells.

The CDR3 is made up of 12 amino acids. Germline V gives CDR1 LNHNV, CDR2 YYDKDF (reference sequence). The ends were cut back, 2 bases at V and 4 bases at J, with 6 bases in the middle. The sequencing here drew on CD4+ or CD8+ T cells sorted from blood, taken in a trial of the OX40 agonist ivuxolimab. The TCR comes from an adult with an advanced solid tumor such as melanoma, head and neck, liver or kidney cancer. The chain has TRBV15 and TRBJ2-7, with D hard to call. The CDR3 spells CATSRLQYEQYF. CDR3 DNA sequence: TGTGCCACCAGCAGACTCCAGTACGAGCAGTACTTC.